The source of this T cell receptor beta chain is a study of radiation and T cells in renal cell carcinoma. Overall study findings and caveats: Baseline intratumoral clonotype presence is unknown without pretreatment biopsies.

TCRdb keeps only in-frame clones here, not all; method: immunoSEQ multiplex PCR. The profile shows 95,000 or so clones, about 86% of them singletons. In the case of this clone: Its antigen is unknown.

The sample's time point: baseline pretreatment blood. Treatment here: 15 Gy SBRT to primary tumor, nephrectomy 4 weeks later. Trimming removed 4 bases from V and 3 bases from J; junction bases left unmatched: 4. The CDR3 totals 15 residues. Looked up from germline, CDR1 is MNHEY and CDR2 is SVGAGI. This sample comprised blood, obtained from a patient whose treatment included radiotherapy and nephrectomy. V gene TRBV6-5 combines with J gene TRBJ2-3, with 10 nucleotides matching TRBD1. The sequence was collected from a man aged 50 to 60 with renal cell carcinoma. CDR3 residues: CASSSPGQGTDTQYF. In nucleotides, the CDR3 is TGTGCCAGCAGTTCCCCGGGACAGGGGACAGATACGCAGTATTTT.